A selection of T cell receptor beta chains follows, all from one sample in a study of CDR3 diversity in severe acne. Each CDR3 protein gets one entry after TCRdb re-called the PCR reads with MiXCR. The data contain approximately 77,000 distinct CDR3 sequences, roughly 49% of them singletons. The sample consisted of blood. The receptors derive from a male donor with severe acne vulgaris. The CDR3 runs from the conserved cysteine through the conserved F or W. D genes are given only for firm matches.

>TRBV14|TRBD1|15
CASSHLGGGHYGYTF
>TRBV10-3|-|17
CAISESEVVSGANVLTF
>TRBV30|-|13
CAWSRDLNYGYTF
>TRBV12-5|-|14
CASSFVPFPDEQYF
>TRBV25-1|-|15
CASSEWRGRNTEAFF
>TRBV29-1|TRBD1|13
CSVTTGQITEAFF
>TRBV25-1|-|11
CASSHRVGYTF
>TRBV19|-|15
CASSMGDGTQETQYF
>TRBV4-1|-|15
CASSQFLTGNYGYTF
>TRBV13|TRBD2|16
CASTPWTSGRTETQYF
>TRBV6-4|-|15
CASSPTGEGTGELFF
>TRBV18|TRBD2|16
CASSPILAGRTDTQYF
>TRBV24-1|-|16
CATSDLRDGVSYEQYF
>TRBV7-9|TRBD2|16
CASSFVGLAADNEQFF
>TRBV10-3|-|14
CAISDSASRYEQYF
>TRBV20-1|TRBD2|16
CSAREASGRAGYEQYF
>TRBV19|-|16
CASSGGRDRGNQPQHF
>TRBV7-2|-|13
CASRPLSYNEQFF
>TRBV24-1|-|12
CATSDLQSGYTF
>TRBV20-1|TRBD2|15
CSAREGTSLPYEQYF
>TRBV25-1|TRBD1|15
CASSKRGTVNEKLFF
>TRBV4-1|TRBD2|17
CASSQDLGLAGRNEQFF
>TRBV7-2|-|17
CASSPLHGTERPYGYTF
>TRBV6-5|-|13
CASSWTNPYEQYF
>TRBV7-9|-|15
CASSLYQGVNTEAFF
>TRBV7-6|-|13
CASSVRDYEKLFF
>TRBV2|-|13
CASMGGHLEKLFF
>TRBV6-6|-|17
CASGYSGQTFYQETQYF
>TRBV19|TRBD2|16
CASIRLAALPRDTQYF
>TRBV6-5|-|16
CASSYSSGGFQETQYF
>TRBV25-1|-|11
CATASSYEQYF
>TRBV20-1|TRBD1|13
CSARTGDRQPQHF
>TRBV24-1|-|12
CATSSSQETQYF
>TRBV6-1|-|14
CASSEGGGGSPLHF
>TRBV20-1|-|16
CSAREEGRGGGQPQHF
>TRBV25-1|-|10
CASSTQPQHF
>TRBV20-1|-|14
CSARQEAVYYEQYF
>TRBV6-6|-|18
CATLGQGTLESSSYEQYF
>TRBV15|-|13
CATSSQGNSPLHF
>TRBV19|-|12
CASNWWGGELFF
>TRBV5-6|TRBD2|15
CASRLAGEYTDTQYF
>TRBV6-6|TRBD2|15
CASRRHSGGTDTQYF
>TRBV6-6|TRBD2|16
CASSYPLAGGFDEQYF